This record looks at one T cell receptor beta chain sequence and its context. This sequence may be a read error, since a much larger clone differs from it by one base. No conserved phenylalanine or tryptophan ends this CDR3, so it is likely a read error. This CDR3 has 14 residues. The junction had 4 bases not matched to a gene; V was cut back by 3 bases and J by 7 bases. Library construction involved attaching unique molecular identifiers to individual cDNA molecules, which allowed quantitative, reproducible TCR counting. TCRdb re-analysed the RACE reads in MiXCR, keeping a single row per CDR3 protein. The sample lists tens of thousands of distinct CDR3 sequences, approximately 8% occurring once. This entry comes from a study of human T cells and chemical hapten exposure. As to time point: patch test 1, 2 weeks after DPC sensitization. Treatment of the sample: therapeutic diphenylcyclopropenone sensitization with weekly scalp DPC.

The clonotype was recovered from a woman in her twenties or thirties with alopecia areata. Some clones in this sample may be carry-over from other donors' samples. V usage is TRBV12-3 or TRBV12-4 and J usage is TRBJ1-5, with 9 bases identical to TRBD1. The specimen was whole blood, collected in connection with sensitization to the hapten diphenylcyclopropenone (DPC). CDR3 residues: CASSFGTGLQPQHL. The CDR3, as DNA: TGTGCCAGCAGTTTCGGGACAGGGCTCCAGCCCCAGCATCTT.